One sample yielded the 30 T cell receptor beta chains listed below, sequenced in a study of blood T cell repertoires in COVID-19. Produced via immunoSEQ multiplex PCR; TCRdb's table is partial and in-frame only. Here the sample spans approximately 330,000 clones, roughly 90% being singletons. The sequenced sample consisted of peripheral blood. These receptors were collected from a man aged 25 to 40 with COVID-19, enrolled during active disease.

The chain joins TRBV5-8 to TRBJ2-6; D gene unclear. Looked up from germline, CDR1 is SGHTS and CDR2 is YDEGEE. The CDR3 covers 14 residues. The CDR3 here is CALTGVSGANVLTF. CDR3 in DNA: TGTGCGCTTACGGGTGTCTCTGGGGCCAACGTCCTGACTTTC.

The chain is built from TRBV11-1 and TRBJ2-3, with TRBD2 matching over 9 bases. Trimming at V came to 5 bases and at J to 6 bases, leaving 6 bases not matched to a gene. This CDR3 is built from 14 residues. In germline, CDR1 is SGHAT, CDR2 FQDESV (reference sequence). The CDR3 spells CASSVSGSSDTQYF. The CDR3 coding sequence is TGTGCCAGCAGCGTTAGCGGGAGCTCCGATACGCAGTATTTT.

J is TRBJ1-6 and V is TRBV6-2 or TRBV6-3, with D perhaps TRBD1 (5 bases). V shed 5 bases and J shed 6 bases, with 14 bases lying between them. CDR1 is MNHEY, CDR2 SVGEGT, per germline. The CDR3 consists of 15 residues. CDR3 coding DNA: TGTGCCAGCAGTATTTTGACAGCTGCTAATTCACCCCTCCACTTT. Translating it yields CASSILTAANSPLHF.

V usage is TRBV9 and J usage is TRBJ2-2; TRBD1 aligns across 10 bases. J lost 5 bases, V lost 0 bases, and 4 bases had no gene match. CDR3 size: 16 residues. Germline assignment: CDR1 SGDLS and CDR2 YYNGEE. CDR3 nucleotide sequence: TGTGCCAGCAGCGTAGGGGGACAGGGGTTAACCGGGGAGCTGTTTTTT. Translating gives CASSVGGQGLTGELFF.

This clone appeared many times. Written as DNA, the CDR3 is TGTGCCAGCAGCTTCACCGGGGGTCTGAACACTGAAGCTTTCTTT. Translation gives CASSFTGGLNTEAFF. This sequence joins TRBV11-2 and TRBJ1-1; TRBD1 is a possible D gene (5 bases). Trimming took off 3 bases at V and 0 bases at J, with 11 bases between the two ends. In germline, CDR1 is SGHAT, CDR2 FQNNGV. This CDR3 is built from 15 residues.

This sequence joins TRBV9 and TRBJ2-7; TRBD2 matches at 12 bases. Trimming removed 0 bases from V and 7 bases from J; junction bases left unmatched: 5. The CDR3 loop spans 15 amino acids. Germline V gene data show CDR1 as SGDLS and CDR2 as YYNGEE. The CDR3, as DNA: TGTGCCAGCAGCGTAGCTAGCGGGGGGGCTCAAGAGCAGTACTTC. Amino acid sequence: CASSVASGGAQEQYF. Together with reference TRBV9 and TRBJ2-7, the CDR3 gives the full variable domain: DSGVTQTPKHLITATGQRVTLRCSPRSGDLSVYWYQQSLDQGLQFLIQYYNGEERAKGNILERFSAQQFPDLHSELNLSSLELGDSALYFCASSVASGGAQEQYFGPGTRLTVT.

This clone appeared once. This chain connects TRBV7-2 to TRBJ2-7; 11 bases line up with TRBD2. This CDR3 is 16 amino acids long. CDR1 is SGHTA and CDR2 is FQGNSA in the germline V gene. Trimming at V came to 1 base and at J to 2 bases, leaving 4 bases not matched to a gene. The CDR3 reads CASSLGLAGPPYEQYF. Here the CDR3 DNA reads TGTGCCAGCAGCTTAGGACTAGCGGGGCCACCCTACGAGCAGTACTTC. The entire variable domain, with the rest obtained from reference TRBV7-2 and TRBJ2-7, is as follows: GAGVSQSPSNKVTEKGKDVELRCDPISGHTALYWYRQSLGQGLEFLIYFQGNSAPDKSGLPSDRFSAERTGGSVSTLTIQRTQQEDSAVYLCASSLGLAGPPYEQYFGPGTRLTVT.

This clone was observed a single time. The chain joins TRBV5-5 to TRBJ1-1, with D unclear. CDR1 SGHKS and CDR2 YYEKEE come from the germline V gene (reference sequence). CDR3 length: 14 amino acids. The germline V and J ends were trimmed by 2 bases and 4 bases, with 12 bases remaining between them. CDR3 residues: CASSFVPASTEAFF. The DNA for the CDR3 is TGTGCCAGCAGCTTCGTTCCAGCTAGCACTGAAGCTTTCTTT.

The rearrangement links TRBV3-1 (or the pseudogene TRBV3-2) to TRBJ1-4; possible D gene TRBD1, 5 bases. The CDR3 covers 15 residues. Looked up from germline, CDR1 is LGHDT and CDR2 is YNNKEL (reference sequence). V was shortened by 0 bases and J by 7 bases, with 12 bases between the two germline ends. CDR3 in amino acids: CASSQDGTNLEKLFF. The CDR3 DNA sequence: TGTGCCAGCAGCCAAGATGGGACTAACCTTGAAAAACTGTTTTTT.

The count of this clone is one. This chain uses TRBV2 with TRBJ2-3; 9 positions agree with TRBD1. CDR3 size: 15 residues. Trimming removed 5 bases from V and 2 bases from J; junction bases left unmatched: 5. Germline V gives CDR1 SNHLY, CDR2 FYNNEI. The CDR3 DNA reads TGTGCCAGCAGTCTACAGGGGGCGCCCACAGATACGCAGTATTTT. Protein sequence: CASSLQGAPTDTQYF.

The J gene is TRBJ1-6, the V gene TRBV4-3; D not certain. This CDR3 region has 18 residues. Germline V gene lookup returns CDR1 LGHNA and CDR2 YSLEER. V lost 1 base and J 1 base, leaving 14 bases between the germline ends. The CDR3 DNA reads TGCGCCAGCAGCCAAGCGTTCGGGTCTAGGTCCTATAATTCACCCCTCCACTTT. Protein product: CASSQAFGSRSYNSPLHF.

This chain connects TRBV19 to TRBJ2-7; D may be TRBD2 (6 bases). Trimming took 9 bases from V and 2 from J, leaving 23 bases between them. The germline CDR1 and CDR2 sequences are LNHDA and SQIVND (reference sequence). The CDR3 covers 16 residues. The DNA for the CDR3 is TGTGCCAGGAGCGCCCGGGTGAGCGGGCCCCCCTACGAGCAGTACTTC. Protein sequence: CARSARVSGPPYEQYF.

This chain uses TRBV6-2 or TRBV6-3 with TRBJ1-2; possible D gene TRBD1, 6 bases. The CDR3 is 14 amino acids. V was trimmed by 4 bases and J by 4 bases, leaving 13 bases between them. Germline lookup yields CDR1 MNHEY and CDR2 SVGEGT. The CDR3 here is CASSSYRDGYGYTF. In DNA, the CDR3 is TGTGCCAGCAGTTCCTACAGGGACGGCTATGGCTACACCTTC.

The rearrangement links TRBV24-1 to TRBJ2-1; no clear D. The V and J ends lost 0 bases and 6 bases respectively, with 5 bases between them. The V gene's germline CDR1 is KGHDR and CDR2 SFDVKD. The CDR3 extends over 13 amino acids. CDR3 bases: TGTGCCACCAGTGATTTGGGCACCAATGAGCAGTTCTTC. This codes for CATSDLGTNEQFF.

This clone was observed a handful of times. The chain combines TRBV6-5 with TRBJ2-7; 12 bases are shared with TRBD1. There are 15 residues in the CDR3. Germline V gives CDR1 MNHEY, CDR2 SVGAGI. The junction had 6 bases not matched to a gene; V was cut back by 5 bases and J by 4 bases. CDR3 DNA sequence: TGTGCCAGCAGTCCGGGACAGGGGGCGGCGTACGAGCAGTACTTC. Its translation is CASSPGQGAAYEQYF.

V and J are TRBV19 and TRBJ2-1, with D hard to call. Germline CDR1 and CDR2: LNHDA and SQIVND (reference sequence). The V gene lost 3 bases and the J gene lost 9 bases, with 9 bases spanning the gap. This CDR3 region has 12 residues. The CDR3 loop reads CASSIRVGEQFF. DNA of the CDR3: TGTGCCAGTAGTATCCGGGTGGGTGAGCAGTTCTTC.

V gene TRBV18 combines with J gene TRBJ2-1; 11 bases match TRBD2. V was clipped by 3 bases and J by 0 bases; unmatched bases: 16. The CDR3 runs 21 residues. From germline, CDR1 is KGHSH and CDR2 LQKENI. CDR3 in DNA: TGTGCCAGCTCACCCCCTAATGGGGCTAGCGGGAGGCGGGACTCCTACAATGAGCAGTTCTTC. Encoded protein: CASSPPNGASGRRDSYNEQFF.

The V and J genes are TRBV19 and TRBJ1-5; D perhaps matches TRBD1 (6 bases). The V and J ends lost 1 base and 5 bases respectively, with 12 bases between them. The CDR3 loop spans 15 amino acids. Germline CDR1 LNHDA, CDR2 SQIVND (reference sequence). The CDR3 loop is CASSIVTGPDQPQHF. The CDR3 bases are TGTGCCAGTAGTATAGTAACAGGGCCCGATCAGCCCCAGCATTTT.

The V and J genes are TRBV7-8 and TRBJ1-5, with D possibly matching TRBD1 (5 bases). The CDR3 has 16 amino acids. V was shortened by 1 base and J by 3 bases, with 13 bases between the two germline ends. Germline loops: CDR1 SGHVS, CDR2 FQNEAQ. The CDR3 bases are TGTGCCAGCAGCTTAGGGGCAGGGACTTACAATCAGCCCCAGCATTTT. As protein: CASSLGAGTYNQPQHF.

The chain links TRBV28 to TRBJ1-5; perhaps TRBD1 as D (5 bases). Germline-derived CDR1 and CDR2 are MDHEN and SYDVKM. The CDR3 is 12 amino acids. V was shortened by 4 bases and J by 11 bases, with 12 bases between the two germline ends. The CDR3 here is CASSSLDRSQHF. The DNA for the CDR3 is TGTGCCAGCAGTTCCCTCGACAGATCCCAGCATTTT.

The chain carries TRBV3-1 (or the pseudogene TRBV3-2) and TRBJ1-1, with unresolved D. In germline, CDR1 is LGHDT, CDR2 YNNKEL (reference sequence). The length of the CDR3 is 14 residues. The ends were cut back, 1 base at V and 4 bases at J, with 10 bases in the middle. Here the CDR3 reads CASSQVAVRTEAFF. The CDR3 DNA reads TGTGCCAGCAGCCAAGTTGCAGTTCGCACTGAAGCTTTCTTT.

V gene TRBV28 combines with J gene TRBJ1-2; TRBD1 agrees at 10 bases. The V gene's germline CDR1 is MDHEN and CDR2 SYDVKM. This CDR3 is built from 16 residues. V was pared by 7 bases and J by 0 bases, with 8 bases of the junction left unmatched. For the CDR3, the DNA is TGTGCCAGCAACCCCCCGGGACAGGGGCCTAACTATGGCTACACCTTC. Its protein product is CASNPPGQGPNYGYTF.

The chain joins TRBV21-1 to TRBJ1-2; TRBD1 is the table's D call, not checked against the DNA. TRBV21-1 is termed a pseudogene. The CDR3 has 14 residues. The CDR3 DNA reads as TGTGCCAGCACCGACAGGGAGGCTAACTATGGCTACACCTTC. Protein sequence: CASTDREANYGYTF.

The chain couples TRBV7-7 to TRBJ2-5; 10 bases match TRBD2. V lost 5 bases, J lost 5 bases, and 8 bases stayed unmatched. CDR3 length: 15 residues. Per the germline V gene, CDR1 is SSHAT and CDR2 is FNYEAQ (reference sequence). As DNA, the CDR3 is TGTGCCAGCAGCGTTGGGACTAGCGTATGGGAGACCCAGTACTTC. This sequence encodes CASSVGTSVWETQYF.

V gene TRBV20-1 combines with J gene TRBJ2-1; D might be TRBD2 (7 bases). The CDR3 spans 17 residues. The germline V gene encodes CDR1 DFQATT and CDR2 SNEGSKA (reference sequence). Trimming shortened V by 3 bases and J by 4 bases, and 22 bases separated the two germline ends. The CDR3, as DNA: TGCAGTGCTAGTAAGGGTTCGGGGGGCAGGCTTTACAATGAGCAGTTCTTC. It encodes CSASKGSGGRLYNEQFF.

The V and J genes are TRBV5-6 and TRBJ1-4; D perhaps matches TRBD1 (5 bases). The length of the CDR3 is 13 residues. Trimming removed 1 base at V and 7 bases at J, with 8 bases between. Germline V gives CDR1 SGHDT, CDR2 YYEEEE. DNA for the CDR3: TGTGCCAGCAGCTTGTTGGGGGGTGAAAAACTGTTTTTT. As protein: CASSLLGGEKLFF.

The V call is TRBV6-1, the J call TRBJ2-2; TRBD2 agrees at 14 bases. Germline V lookup: CDR1 MNHNS, CDR2 SASEGT. V was clipped by 3 bases and J by 7 bases; unmatched bases: 10. The CDR3 totals 18 residues. CDR3 sequence reads: CASSDPPGTSGRIGELFF. CDR3 sequence (DNA): TGTGCCAGCAGTGACCCTCCCGGGACTAGCGGGAGAATCGGGGAGCTGTTTTTT.

This clone was seen a single time. J is TRBJ1-1 and V is TRBV7-8; 7 bases map to TRBD1. V trimming: 3 bases; J trimming: 11 bases; junction bases outside the gene matches: 6. This CDR3 is 12 amino acids long. CDR1 and CDR2 from the germline V gene are SGHVS and FQNEAQ. CDR3: CASSFGDSWAFF. CDR3 sequence (DNA): TGTGCCAGCAGCTTCGGGGACAGTTGGGCTTTCTTT.

The chain has TRBV11-2 and TRBJ2-7, with 8 bases matching TRBD1. J gave up 6 bases and V 6 bases, and 13 bases lay outside the gene matches. CDR3 length: 15 residues. Per germline, CDR1 SGHAT and CDR2 FQNNGV. The CDR3, as DNA: TGTGCCAGCAGACCAATGCCTGGACAGGGTCTCGAGCAGTACTTC. It is translated as CASRPMPGQGLEQYF. The full variable domain, rest sourced from reference TRBV11-2 and TRBJ2-7, is EAGVAQSPRYKIIEKRQSVAFWCNPISGHATLYWYQQILGQGPKLLIQFQNNGVVDDSQLPKDRFSAERLKGVDSTLKIQPAKLEDSAVYLCASRPMPGQGLEQYFGPGTRLTVT.

The chain is built from TRBV5-1 and TRBJ2-1, with 7 bases identical to TRBD1. The CDR3 length is 16 residues. The germline V gene encodes CDR1 SGHRS and CDR2 YFSETQ. V was pared by 3 bases and J by 4 bases, with 10 bases of the junction left unmatched. For the CDR3, the DNA is TGCGCCAGCAGCTGGGCCGGGGACAGTGGATACAATGAGCAGTTCTTC. As protein: CASSWAGDSGYNEQFF.